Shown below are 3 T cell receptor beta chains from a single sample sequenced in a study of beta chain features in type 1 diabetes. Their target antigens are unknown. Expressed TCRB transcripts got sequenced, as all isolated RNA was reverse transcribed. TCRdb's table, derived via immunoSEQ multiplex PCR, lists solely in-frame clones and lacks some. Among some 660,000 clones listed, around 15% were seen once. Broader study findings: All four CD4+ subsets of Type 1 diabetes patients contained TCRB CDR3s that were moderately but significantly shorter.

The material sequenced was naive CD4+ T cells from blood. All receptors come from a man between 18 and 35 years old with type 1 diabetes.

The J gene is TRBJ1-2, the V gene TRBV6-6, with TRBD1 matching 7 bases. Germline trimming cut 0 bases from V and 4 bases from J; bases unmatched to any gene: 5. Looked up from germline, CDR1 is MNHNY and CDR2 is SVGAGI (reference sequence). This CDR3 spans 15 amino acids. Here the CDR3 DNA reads TGTGCCAGCAGTTACTCGAGGGACAGCTCCTATGGCTACACCTTC. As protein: CASSYSRDSSYGYTF.

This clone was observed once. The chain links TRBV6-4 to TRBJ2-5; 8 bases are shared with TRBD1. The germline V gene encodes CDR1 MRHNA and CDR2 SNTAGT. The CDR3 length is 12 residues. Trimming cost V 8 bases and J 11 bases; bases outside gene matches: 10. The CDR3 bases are TGTGCCAGCGGCTCCGGGACAGGAGAGCAGTACTTC. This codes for CASGSGTGEQYF.

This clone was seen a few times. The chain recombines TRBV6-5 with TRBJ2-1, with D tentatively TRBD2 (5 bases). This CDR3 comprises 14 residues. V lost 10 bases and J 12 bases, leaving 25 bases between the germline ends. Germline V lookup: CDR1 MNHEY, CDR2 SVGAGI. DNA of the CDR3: TGTGCCACCGCGGGCCAAGCGGCGGTCCCAGGGCAGTTCTTC. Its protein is CATAGQAAVPGQFF.